Each of the 30 T cell receptor beta chains below was sequenced from the same sample in a study of blood T cell repertoires in COVID-19. The table came from immunoSEQ multiplex PCR; TCRdb's copy has only in-frame clones and leaves some out. The sample carries approximately 130,000 clones, 84% recorded once. Sample: peripheral blood. These receptor sequences come from a human donor in a cohort sampled during active COVID-19.

The V call is TRBV4-2, the J call TRBJ1-2, with D unresolved. This CDR3 has 16 amino acids. V gave up 5 bases and J gave up 3 bases, with 19 bases separating them. Germline V gene lookup returns CDR1 LGHNA and CDR2 YNFKEQ. The DNA for the CDR3 is TGTGCCAGCAGCAAAGTAGTTCGGTATTTGGACTATGGCTACACCTTC. This gives the protein CASSKVVRYLDYGYTF.

On this clone: Relative to the germline gene, one junction end is altered; a read error may explain this. This rearrangement joins TRBV7-8 to TRBJ2-1; 13 nucleotides agree with TRBD2. Germline V gene sequence: CDR1 SGHVS, CDR2 FQNEAQ. This CDR3 has 18 residues. The CDR3 loop reads CANSLTSGGASSYNEQFF. CDR3 nucleotides: TGTGCCAACAGCTTAACTAGCGGGGGGGCGAGCTCCTACAATGAGCAGTTCTTC.

This sequence joins TRBV2 and TRBJ2-1; 9 bases are a match to TRBD2. Germline V CDR1 and CDR2: SNHLY, FYNNEI. Trimming cost V 8 bases and J 2 bases; bases outside gene matches: 10. The CDR3 is made up of 16 amino acids. The CDR3 DNA is TGTGCCAGCGAACGGGGAGCGGGGGGAACCTACAATGAGCAGTTCTTC. Protein: CASERGAGGTYNEQFF.

This CDR3 reads CATSSQQGQKEKLFF. In nucleotides, the CDR3 is TGTGCCACCAGCAGCCAACAGGGGCAGAAGGAAAAACTGTTTTTT. This chain uses TRBV15 with TRBJ1-4, with TRBD1 matching 7 bases. CDR3 length: 15 amino acids. The V segment lost 3 bases and the J segment 8 bases; nucleotides outside the gene matches: 9. The germline gives CDR1 LNHNV, CDR2 YYDKDF (reference sequence).

This clone showed up just a few times. This chain uses TRBV5-1 with TRBJ2-3; 8 bases match TRBD2. Germline CDR1 and CDR2: SGHRS and YFSETQ. V shed 5 bases and J 3 bases; nucleotides not matched to a gene: 5. The CDR3 is 14 amino acids. The CDR3 nucleotides read TGCGCCAGCAGGCCGGGGGGGTTGACAGATACGCAGTATTTT. This sequence encodes CASRPGGLTDTQYF. Filled out from reference TRBV5-1 and TRBJ2-3, the complete variable domain reads KAGVTQTPRYLIKTRGQQVTLSCSPISGHRSVSWYQQTPGQGLQFLFEYFSETQRNKGNFPGRFSGRQFSNSRSEMNVSTLELGDSALYLCASRPGGLTDTQYFGPGTRLTVL.

The J gene is TRBJ1-6, the V gene TRBV5-4; D uncertain. The length of the CDR3 is 12 residues. The germline CDR1 and CDR2 sequences are SGHNT and YYREEE (reference sequence). V lost 3 bases, J lost 8 bases, and 6 bases lay in between. The CDR3 sequence is CASSSDYSPLHF. The CDR3 DNA follows: TGTGCCAGCAGCTCAGATTATTCACCCCTCCACTTT.

CDR3 in amino acids: CASSWTSGGAGNEQFF. The CDR3 DNA sequence: TGTGCCAGCAGCTGGACTAGCGGGGGGGCTGGCAATGAGCAGTTCTTC. This chain links TRBV11-2 with TRBJ2-1; 15 bases align to TRBD2. Per the germline V gene, CDR1 is SGHAT and CDR2 is FQNNGV. V was clipped by 4 bases and J by 6 bases; unmatched bases: 4. The length of the CDR3 is 16 residues.

The chain couples TRBV6-5 to TRBJ2-7, with D possibly matching TRBD2 (6 bases). This CDR3 has 14 residues. Trimming left V 6 bases short and J 0 bases short, with 12 bases between. Germline V gene lookup returns CDR1 MNHEY and CDR2 SVGAGI. DNA for the CDR3: TGTGCCAGCAGATTATCCGGGGGCTCCTACGAGCAGTACTTC. Amino acids: CASRLSGGSYEQYF.

The V and J genes are TRBV3-1 (or the pseudogene TRBV3-2) and TRBJ1-2, with 9 bases lining up with TRBD1. Germline-derived CDR1 and CDR2 are LGHDT and YNNKEL (reference sequence). V was clipped by 1 base and J by 3 bases; unmatched bases: 6. This CDR3 is built from 16 residues. This CDR3 reads CASSQVSGTGHYGYTF. For the CDR3, the DNA is TGTGCCAGCAGCCAAGTATCAGGGACAGGGCACTATGGCTACACCTTC.

This clone has just one count. This chain joins TRBV3-1 (or the pseudogene TRBV3-2) and TRBJ1-4; possibly TRBD1 for D (5 bases). V was cut by 2 bases and J by 6 bases, with 7 bases left in between. The CDR3 runs to 13 residues. The germline V gene has CDR1 LGHDT and CDR2 YNNKEL (reference sequence). The CDR3 loop reads CASSQRGDEKLFF. The DNA for the CDR3 is TGTGCCAGCAGCCAAAGGGGTGATGAAAAACTGTTTTTT.

The CDR3 loop is CASSPPDRLVEQYF. The DNA for the CDR3 is TGCGCCAGCTCCCCTCCAGACAGGCTGGTCGAGCAGTACTTC. The chain employs TRBV5-1 and TRBJ2-7; the D gene is possibly TRBD1 (6 bases). The V end was cut by 7 bases, the J end by 6 bases, with 20 bases between. This CDR3 has 14 residues. The germline V gene has CDR1 SGHRS and CDR2 YFSETQ.

The chain employs TRBV29-1 and TRBJ2-5, with D perhaps TRBD1 (6 bases). This CDR3 contains 12 residues. Germline assignment: CDR1 SQVTM and CDR2 ANQGSEA. V shed 4 bases and J shed 1 base, with 7 bases lying between them. The CDR3 here is CSVGTAQETQYF. CDR3 nucleotide sequence: TGCAGCGTTGGGACAGCCCAAGAGACCCAGTACTTC.

V gene TRBV7-2 combines with J gene TRBJ1-3, with D hard to call. V lost 3 bases, J lost 2 bases, and 11 bases lay in between. CDR3 size: 15 residues. CDR1 is SGHTA, CDR2 FQGNSA, per germline. CDR3 protein: CASSFQTGTGNTIYF. CDR3 in DNA: TGTGCCAGCAGCTTCCAGACGGGGACTGGAAACACCATATATTTT.

V is TRBV5-1 and J is TRBJ2-1; 8 bases map to TRBD2. The germline CDR1 and CDR2 sequences are SGHRS and YFSETQ. The CDR3 runs to 15 residues. The ends lost 2 bases at V and 7 bases at J; junction bases unmatched: 8. The CDR3 loop reads CASSLGGGMGNEQFF. CDR3 nucleotide sequence: TGCGCCAGCAGCTTAGGCGGGGGGATGGGAAATGAGCAGTTCTTC. Supplemented by reference TRBV5-1 and TRBJ2-1, the full variable domain reads KAGVTQTPRYLIKTRGQQVTLSCSPISGHRSVSWYQQTPGQGLQFLFEYFSETQRNKGNFPGRFSGRQFSNSRSEMNVSTLELGDSALYLCASSLGGGMGNEQFFGPGTRLTVL.

The J gene is TRBJ1-2, the V gene TRBV9, with 8 bases identical to TRBD1. Germline V CDR1 and CDR2: SGDLS, YYNGEE. The CDR3 contains 18 residues. The ends lost 0 bases at V and 8 bases at J; junction bases unmatched: 18. The CDR3 DNA reads as TGTGCCAGCAGCGTAGGCCCCGGACAGGGCTCTATCGCCTGGGGCTACACCTTC. This encodes CASSVGPGQGSIAWGYTF.

In this sample, this clone turned up a few times. The chain combines TRBV5-6 with TRBJ2-3; a possible D gene is TRBD1 (5 bases). The CDR3 is 13 residues long. Trimming pared 5 bases from V and 3 bases from J, leaving 10 bases between. CDR1 is SGHDT and CDR2 is YYEEEE in the germline V gene. The CDR3 loop reads CASRRTPTDTQYF. CDR3 in DNA: TGTGCCAGCAGACGGACACCAACAGATACGCAGTATTTT.

This clone was counted a few times. The chain is built from TRBV9 and TRBJ2-5; perhaps TRBD2 as D (7 bases). CDR3 length equals 14 residues. Germline loops: CDR1 SGDLS, CDR2 YYNGEE. V was shortened by 3 bases and J by 4 bases, with 13 bases between the two germline ends. CDR3 protein: CASSGGGGGETQYF. CDR3 nucleotides: TGTGCCAGCAGCGGAGGAGGGGGGGGAGAGACCCAGTACTTC.

The chain combines TRBV6-1 with TRBJ1-1; possibly TRBD1 for D (5 bases). Germline V lookup: CDR1 MNHNS, CDR2 SASEGT. V lost 1 base and J 0 bases, leaving 9 bases between the germline ends. This CDR3 region has 15 residues. CDR3 in amino acids: CASSEDPGMNTEAFF. The CDR3 DNA is TGTGCCAGCAGTGAAGACCCAGGGATGAACACTGAAGCTTTCTTT.

There are a few counts of this clone. V usage is TRBV5-1 and J usage is TRBJ2-2; D is undetermined. Germline V CDR1 and CDR2: SGHRS, YFSETQ. The CDR3 has 17 amino acids. V was trimmed by 2 bases and J by 5 bases, leaving 19 bases between them. This CDR3 reads CASSLEVATQLTGELFF. DNA of the CDR3: TGCGCCAGCAGCTTAGAGGTTGCGACTCAACTGACCGGGGAGCTGTTTTTT.

This clone was seen a single time. CDR3 DNA: TGTGCCAGCAGTTCGAGTACAGATACGCAGTATTTT. Residues: CASSSSTDTQYF. The chain joins TRBV12-3 or TRBV12-4 to TRBJ2-3; D not certain. V was cut by 4 bases and J by 3 bases, with 5 bases left in between. The CDR3 runs to 12 residues.

The chain recombines TRBV19 with TRBJ2-3; the D gene is possibly TRBD1 (6 bases). The CDR3 covers 13 residues. The V gene lost 7 bases and the J gene lost 3 bases, with 11 bases spanning the gap. Germline V gene data show CDR1 as LNHDA and CDR2 as SQIVND (reference sequence). As DNA, the CDR3 is TGTGCCAGTACGCAGGGGACGACAGATACGCAGTATTTT. Translated: CASTQGTTDTQYF.

The chain recombines TRBV3-1 (or the pseudogene TRBV3-2) with TRBJ1-2; D is ambiguous. V gave up 1 base and J gave up 4 bases, with 13 bases separating them. This CDR3 contains 15 residues. Germline V gene data show CDR1 as LGHDT and CDR2 as YNNKEL (reference sequence). The CDR3 nucleotides are TGTGCCAGCAGCCAAGTGGCAACAGTGACCTATGGCTACACCTTC. Translation: CASSQVATVTYGYTF.

For the CDR3, the DNA is TGCGCCAGCAGCTTGGACACGCGCACAGATACGCAGTATTTT. It codes for CASSLDTRTDTQYF. The V gene is TRBV5-1, the J gene TRBJ2-3; unclear D gene. Trimming removed 0 bases from V and 1 base from J, with 6 bases in between. Per the germline V gene, CDR1 is SGHRS and CDR2 is YFSETQ. This CDR3 is 14 amino acids long.

CDR3 bases: TGTGCCAGCAGGGTCAGGGAACGCGAAAAACTGTTTTTT. Translation gives CASRVREREKLFF. The chain joins TRBV6-5 to TRBJ1-4, with a possible D match to TRBD1 (5 bases). Germline V gives CDR1 MNHEY, CDR2 SVGAGI. CDR3 length: 13 amino acids. Trimming left V 6 bases short and J 8 bases short, with 13 bases between.

This clone showed up just once. The rearrangement joins TRBV19 to TRBJ1-2; D unclear. Trimming took off 2 bases at V and 2 bases at J, with 9 bases between the two ends. The germline CDR1 and CDR2 sequences are LNHDA and SQIVND (reference sequence). The CDR3 extends over 14 amino acids. Written as DNA, the CDR3 is TGTGCCAGTAGTATAAATCGGCGGAACTATGGCTACACCTTC. This sequence encodes CASSINRRNYGYTF.

The V call is TRBV19, the J call TRBJ2-1; TRBD1 matches 9 bases. V dropped 4 bases and J dropped 5; count of bases not matched to a gene: 3. This CDR3 contains 14 residues. Germline CDR1 is LNHDA and CDR2 is SQIVND (reference sequence). This CDR3 reads CASSTGTGHNEQFF. DNA for the CDR3: TGTGCCAGTAGTACCGGGACAGGGCACAATGAGCAGTTCTTC.

The chain combines TRBV7-9 with TRBJ2-1; D perhaps matches TRBD2 (5 bases). Trimming removed 5 bases at V and 8 bases at J, with 10 bases between. The CDR3 loop spans 12 amino acids. Germline V gene data show CDR1 as SEHNR and CDR2 as FQNEAQ (reference sequence). Here the CDR3 reads CASSQLVHEQFF. The CDR3 DNA sequence: TGTGCCAGCAGCCAACTAGTACATGAGCAGTTCTTC.

The rearrangement links TRBV7-6 to TRBJ2-3; D gene unclear. Germline V lookup: CDR1 SGHVS, CDR2 FNYEAQ. This CDR3 has 12 amino acids. V lost 5 bases, J lost 0 bases, and 3 bases lay in between. CDR3 in amino acids: CASSLSTDTQYF. CDR3 in DNA: TGTGCCAGCAGCCTCAGCACAGATACGCAGTATTTT.

V is TRBV7-9 and J is TRBJ1-3, with 7 bases aligning to TRBD1. Germline lookup yields CDR1 SEHNR and CDR2 FQNEAQ (reference sequence). J lost 0 bases, V lost 5 bases, and 7 bases had no gene match. The CDR3 length is 16 residues. CDR3 sequence reads: CASSLAGTDSGNTIYF. The CDR3 DNA follows: TGTGCCAGCAGCCTTGCTGGGACAGACTCTGGAAACACCATATATTTT.

This clone was counted once. V is TRBV5-4 and J is TRBJ2-7; maybe TRBD1 (7 bases). Germline-derived CDR1 and CDR2 are SGHNT and YYREEE (reference sequence). This CDR3 is 16 amino acids long. Trimming left V 1 base short and J 7 bases short, with 21 bases between. The CDR3 DNA is TGTGCCAGCAGCTTGTGGGGAGGACAGGATCATCGGGAGCAGTACTTC. Its protein product is CASSLWGGQDHREQYF.